The following is a T cell receptor beta chain sequence with its context. This entry belongs to a study of T cell responses to AZD1222 COVID-19 vaccine. Produced via immunoSEQ multiplex PCR; TCRdb's table is partial and in-frame only. The sample consists of 65,000 to 70,000 clones, 80% to 90% of them appearing once. Trimming cost V 4 bases and J 6 bases, with 9 bases left between them. Per the germline V gene, CDR1 is KGHSH and CDR2 is LQKENI. This CDR3 is 13 amino acids long. The source was peripheral blood, collected 28 days after the second AZD1222 dose. This sequence joins TRBV18 and TRBJ2-2, with D possibly TRBD1 on 6 matching bases. The sequence was collected from an adult who received the AZD1222 COVID-19 vaccine. This chain's CDR3 is CASSQQGSGELFF. The CDR3 DNA reads TGTGCCAGCTCACAACAGGGTTCCGGGGAGCTGTTTTTT.